This TCR beta chain appears in the sequencing data of a study of blood T cell repertoires in COVID-19 (dated by TCRdb to about 2020). For context, the study as a whole: The collaborator samples originated in the United States, Italy and Spain and spanned the acute and convalescent phases of COVID-19. The prospective study material was composed of cDNA or gDNA derived from T cells, B-cell-depleted T cells, or PBMCs. Deeply sampled blood TCRbeta repertoires from subjects exposed to, actively infected with, or recovered from COVID-19 were included in the dataset. The repertoires were released in a freely available public database intended as a resource for research on the immune response to SARS-CoV-2. Samples were obtained from the ongoing ImmuneRACE study (first 160 participants) and from 1,200 or so subjects provided by 6 global collaborators. Sample metadata almost always included a de-identified subject ID, COVID-19 status, age in years and sex. HLA class I and class II types, where available, came from metadata supplied by the sample provider rather than from assay-based typing.

V lost 2 bases and J lost 4 bases; the stretch between them is 11 bases long. As encoded in the germline V gene, CDR1 is SGHNT while CDR2 is YENEEA. Inclusive of the bounding cysteine and phenylalanine, the CDR3 is 15 residues long. The only DNA kept is the CDR3, 45 bases in frame from the first base. What the authors observed across the whole study: The quantity of clinical and demographic metadata differed by source and by participant and was supplied without curation.

The immunoSEQ Assay, a bias-controlled multiplex PCR, was used to amplify TCRbeta CDR3 regions from genomic DNA. The source study handled its data this way. Within the assay, amplification of reference gene primers was used to estimate how many nucleated cells each sample contained. Sequence reads were collapsed and filtered to measure the absolute abundance of every unique TCRbeta CDR3 rearrangement. For each sample, productive Simpson clonality was calculated as the square root of Simpson's diversity index across productive rearrangements. The immuneACCESS repertoire file appears here via TCRdb, limited to in-frame rearrangements. These files lack a portion of the clones; in checked studies, under half of the deficit traces to unresolved V genes, and the cause of the others is not known. The V and J calls and clone size come from that table; D and trimming were worked out from the DNA. The sample table lists approximately 250,000 clones, 88% of them with a count of one. Roughly 1.2% of the sample is taken by the ten largest.

For this clone: Its antigen remains unidentified. No much larger clone exists at a distance of one base, and base qualities are not known.

In the prospective study, participants were about 18 to 90 years old, resided in about 25 geographic areas of the United States, and were enrolled through a virtual design. Cohort assignment in the prospective study relied on participant-reported clinical history from a screening survey and a study questionnaire. Mobile phlebotomists in the prospective study collected whole blood, serum and a nasopharyngeal or oropharyngeal swab from every participant. Over an approximately 2-month period, participants in the prospective study had the option of providing additional blood draws and questionnaires. Before DNA extraction, prospective study blood samples were shipped either frozen or at room temperature.

The chain is made from TRBV11-3 and TRBJ2-2; the D gene is possibly TRBD2, with 6 bases matching. The sample comprised PBMCs or T cells enriched from blood (not recorded which). This TCR was recovered from a woman aged 40 to 49 with acute COVID-19. The CDR3 region: CASSLPGAGTGELFF. The DNA sequence is TGTGCCAGCAGCTTACCGGGAGCGGGCACCGGGGAGCTGTTTTTT.